This TCR beta chain comes out of a study of cytomegalovirus exposure and HLA in healthy donors. Notes on the study in general: Indistinguishable V segments, including TRBV6-2 and TRBV6-3, were excluded. Reportedly, cytomegalovirus status was diagnosed with high sensitivity and specificity. Sequences of the TCR beta chain were said to predict the HLA-A and HLA-B alleles of most subjects accurately.

CDR1 SQVTM and CDR2 ANQGSEA come from the germline V gene. The CDR3 contains 17 residues. Regarding this clone: No antigen is known for it.

The study ran its PCR with 60 Vbeta and 13 Jbeta primers. Produced via immunoSEQ multiplex PCR; TCRdb's table is partial and in-frame only. The sample lists approximately 93,000 clones, 82% occurring once. The chain has TRBV29-1 and TRBJ2-7; 12 bases match TRBD2. The receptor was derived from a man aged 45-65 years in good health and CMV-seronegative. The sequencing sample was made of PBMCs. The CDR3 nucleotides are TGCAGAGGCTCTTACGGGACTAGCGGGCGGAGCTCCTACGAGCAGTACTTC. This encodes CRGSYGTSGRSSYEQYF.